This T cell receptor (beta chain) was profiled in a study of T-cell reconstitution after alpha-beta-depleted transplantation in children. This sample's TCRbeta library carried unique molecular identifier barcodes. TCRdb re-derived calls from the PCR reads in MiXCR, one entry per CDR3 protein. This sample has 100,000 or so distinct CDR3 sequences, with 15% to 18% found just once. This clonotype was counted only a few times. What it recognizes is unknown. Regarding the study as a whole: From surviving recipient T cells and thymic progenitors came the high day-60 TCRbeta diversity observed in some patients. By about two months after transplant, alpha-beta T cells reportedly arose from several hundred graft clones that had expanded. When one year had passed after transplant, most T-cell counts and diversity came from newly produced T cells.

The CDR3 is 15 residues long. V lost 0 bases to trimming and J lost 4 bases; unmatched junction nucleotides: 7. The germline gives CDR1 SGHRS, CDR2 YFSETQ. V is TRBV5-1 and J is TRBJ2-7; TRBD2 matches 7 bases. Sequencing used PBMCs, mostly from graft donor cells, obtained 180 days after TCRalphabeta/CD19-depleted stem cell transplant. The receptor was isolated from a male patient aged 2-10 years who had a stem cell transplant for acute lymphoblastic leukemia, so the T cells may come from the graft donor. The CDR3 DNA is TGCGCCAGCAGCTTGGTCCCAGCGGGGAATTACGAGCAGTACTTC. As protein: CASSLVPAGNYEQYF.